The 15 T cell receptor beta chains below come from one sample, sequenced in a study of blood T cell repertoires in COVID-19. Only in-frame clones appear in the TCRdb table, and some are missing; sequencing was by immunoSEQ multiplex PCR. The sample records tens of thousands of clones, roughly four fifths being singletons. Sequencing was carried out using peripheral blood. The receptor source for this set is a human donor in a cohort sampled during active COVID-19.

This clone turned up a few times. The genes are TRBV18 and TRBJ1-5, with 11 bases lining up with TRBD1. The ends lost 3 bases at V and 2 bases at J; junction bases unmatched: 3. The CDR3 length is 16 residues. Germline loops: CDR1 KGHSH, CDR2 LQKENI. The CDR3 nucleotides read TGTGCCAGCTCACCCATGGGACAGGGGGGCAATCAGCCCCAGCATTTT. Translated: CASSPMGQGGNQPQHF.

This chain connects TRBV4-1 to TRBJ2-2, with 8 bases aligning to TRBD2. CDR1 and CDR2 from the germline V gene are MGHRA and YSYEKL. Trimming cost V 1 base and J 1 base; bases outside gene matches: 2. The CDR3 totals 16 residues. The CDR3 DNA reads as TGCGCCAGCAGCCAAGTAGCGGGGATGAACACCGGGGAGCTGTTTTTT. Its translation: CASSQVAGMNTGELFF.

This CDR3 is CASSQEGTGKYGYTF. The CDR3, as DNA: TGTGCCAGCAGCCAAGAAGGGACAGGAAAGTATGGCTACACCTTC. The chain carries TRBV14 and TRBJ1-2; 8 nucleotides line up with TRBD1. V gave up 0 bases and J gave up 5 bases; unmatched junction bases: 5. Germline V lookup: CDR1 SGHDN, CDR2 FVKESK. The CDR3 spans 15 residues.

V is TRBV9 and J is TRBJ2-1; 7 bases agree with TRBD2. With V trimmed by 4 bases and J by 2 bases, 12 bases remained unmatched. Germline V lookup: CDR1 SGDLS, CDR2 YYNGEE. CDR3 length: 17 amino acids. Here the CDR3 DNA reads TGTGCCAGCAGCCAGACGACCCGGGGGGAGGCCTACAATGAGCAGTTCTTC. Amino acids: CASSQTTRGEAYNEQFF.

The genes are TRBV7-8 and TRBJ2-7, with D possibly TRBD1 on 7 matching bases. The CDR3 has 13 residues. Germline V gene lookup returns CDR1 SGHVS and CDR2 FQNEAQ. V was trimmed by 7 bases and J by 5 bases, leaving 15 bases between them. The CDR3 loop is CASTSQGGHEQYV. CDR3 coding DNA: TGTGCCAGCACCTCTCAGGGGGGCCACGAGCAGTACGTC.

The chain has TRBV5-4 and TRBJ1-5; D gene uncertain. The CDR3 is 12 amino acids. V shed 0 bases and J shed 6 bases, with 4 bases lying between them. Germline V gene sequence: CDR1 SGHNT, CDR2 YYREEE (reference sequence). CDR3 sequence: CASSLVGQPQHF. CDR3 nucleotide sequence: TGTGCCAGCAGCTTGGTCGGTCAGCCCCAGCATTTT.

The V call is TRBV7-8, the J call TRBJ2-1, with TRBD2 matching over 9 bases. CDR3 length: 16 residues. Germline V gene sequence: CDR1 SGHVS, CDR2 FQNEAQ. Trimming cost V 0 bases and J 4 bases; bases outside gene matches: 4. CDR3 in amino acids: CASSLAGLAYYNEQFF. The CDR3 DNA reads TGTGCCAGCAGCTTAGCGGGACTAGCATATTACAATGAGCAGTTCTTC.

CDR3 coding DNA: TGTGCCAGCAAGACCAGGGAGACCCAGTACTTC. Protein product: CASKTRETQYF. This chain uses TRBV6-5 with TRBJ2-5; D remains ambiguous. The CDR3 spans 11 residues. The germline V and J ends were trimmed by 7 bases and 5 bases, with 8 bases remaining between them. From germline, CDR1 is MNHEY and CDR2 SVGAGI.

This clone was recorded a few times. The chain combines TRBV12-5 with TRBJ1-3; 9 nucleotides line up with TRBD1. In germline, CDR1 is LGHNT, CDR2 FRNRAP. With V trimmed by 1 base and J by 1 base, 11 bases remained unmatched. There are 19 residues in the CDR3. CDR3 in DNA: TGTGCTAGTGGTTTGGCTATAGGGACAGGGCGTACTTCTGGAAACACCATATATTTT. It specifies CASGLAIGTGRTSGNTIYF.

V gene TRBV5-1 combines with J gene TRBJ1-1, with D possibly matching TRBD1 (5 bases). The germline V and J ends were trimmed by 4 bases and 3 bases, with 16 bases remaining between them. This CDR3 contains 15 residues. Germline CDR1 reads SGHRS; CDR2 reads YFSETQ. CDR3 nucleotide sequence: TGCGCCAGCAGCAATACAAGGGACTTTCACACTGAAGCTTTCTTT. Its translation: CASSNTRDFHTEAFF.

The genes are TRBV19 and TRBJ2-5; maybe TRBD2 (6 bases). The germline CDR1 and CDR2 sequences are LNHDA and SQIVND (reference sequence). V was trimmed by 8 bases and J by 3 bases, leaving 13 bases between them. This CDR3 spans 13 amino acids. The CDR3 is CASGLAAKETQYF. CDR3 sequence (DNA): TGTGCCAGTGGATTAGCGGCGAAAGAGACCCAGTACTTC.

The chain has TRBV7-2 and TRBJ2-1, with 8 bases fitting TRBD1. There are 15 residues in the CDR3. In germline, CDR1 is SGHTA, CDR2 FQGNSA. J lost 10 bases, V lost 1 base, and 9 bases had no gene match. This chain's CDR3 is CASSLGQGAMNEQFF. The CDR3 DNA follows: TGTGCCAGCAGCTTAGGGCAGGGGGCCATGAACGAGCAGTTCTTC.

This chain links TRBV6-5 with TRBJ2-7, with 7 bases fitting TRBD2. Per the germline V gene, CDR1 is MNHEY and CDR2 is SVGAGI. Unmatched junction bases numbered 10, after V lost 5 bases and J lost 6 bases. This CDR3 has 14 residues. The CDR3 DNA is TGTGCCAGCAGTAGGGAGGGGCAGGTTCGCGAGCAGTACGTC. Amino acids: CASSREGQVREQYV.

The J gene is TRBJ1-5, the V gene TRBV5-6; D not resolved. V lost 1 base to trimming and J lost 7 bases, with 15 bases between them. The CDR3 consists of 15 residues. Germline V gives CDR1 SGHDT, CDR2 YYEEEE. This chain's CDR3 is CASSLFQQFNQPQHF. The DNA for the CDR3 is TGTGCCAGCAGCTTGTTTCAACAGTTTAACCAGCCCCAGCATTTT. The whole variable domain, remainder taken from reference TRBV5-6 and TRBJ1-5, is DAGVTQSPTHLIKTRGQQVTLRCSPKSGHDTVSWYQQALGQGPQFIFQYYEEEERQRGNFPDRFSGHQFPNYSSELNVNALLLGDSALYLCASSLFQQFNQPQHFGDGTRLSIL.

This chain uses TRBV10-3 with TRBJ1-1; no reliable D call. Germline CDR1 and CDR2: ENHRY and SYGVKD. Trimming removed 3 bases at V and 6 bases at J, with 17 bases between. CDR3 length equals 15 residues. Here the CDR3 reads CAISDRGPGSPEAFF. The CDR3 nucleotides read TGTGCCATCAGTGACCGAGGGCCGGGAAGCCCTGAAGCTTTCTTT.